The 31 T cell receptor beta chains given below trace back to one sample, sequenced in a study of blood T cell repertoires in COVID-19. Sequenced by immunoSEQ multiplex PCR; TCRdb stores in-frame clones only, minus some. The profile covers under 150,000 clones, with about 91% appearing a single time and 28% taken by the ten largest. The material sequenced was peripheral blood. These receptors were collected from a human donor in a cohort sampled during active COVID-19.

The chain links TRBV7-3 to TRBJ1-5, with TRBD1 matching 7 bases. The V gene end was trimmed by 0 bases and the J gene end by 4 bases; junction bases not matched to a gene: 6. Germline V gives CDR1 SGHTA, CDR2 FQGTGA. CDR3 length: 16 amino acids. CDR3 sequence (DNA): TGTGCCAGCAGCTTAACGGTACAGGGGTCGAATCAGCCCCAGCATTTT. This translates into CASSLTVQGSNQPQHF. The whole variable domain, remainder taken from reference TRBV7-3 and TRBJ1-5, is GAGVSQTPSNKVTEKGKYVELRCDPISGHTALYWYRQSLGQGPEFLIYFQGTGAADDSGLPNDRFFAVRPEGSVSTLKIQRTERGDSAVYLCASSLTVQGSNQPQHFGDGTRLSIL.

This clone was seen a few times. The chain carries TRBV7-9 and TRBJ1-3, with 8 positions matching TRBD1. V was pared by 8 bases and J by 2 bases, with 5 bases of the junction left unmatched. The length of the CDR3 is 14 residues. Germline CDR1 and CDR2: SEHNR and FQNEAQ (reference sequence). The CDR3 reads CASGTGVAGNTIYF. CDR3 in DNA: TGTGCCAGCGGGACAGGCGTCGCTGGAAACACCATATATTTT.

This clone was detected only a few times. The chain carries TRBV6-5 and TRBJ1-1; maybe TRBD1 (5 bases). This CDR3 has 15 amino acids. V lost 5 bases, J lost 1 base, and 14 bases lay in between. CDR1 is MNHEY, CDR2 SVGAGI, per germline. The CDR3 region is CASSLGASENTEAFF. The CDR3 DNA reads TGTGCCAGCAGTCTAGGGGCCTCTGAGAACACTGAAGCTTTCTTT.

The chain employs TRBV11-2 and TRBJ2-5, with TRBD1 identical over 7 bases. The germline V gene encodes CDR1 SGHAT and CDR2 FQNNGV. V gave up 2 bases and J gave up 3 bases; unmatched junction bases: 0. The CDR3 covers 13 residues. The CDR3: CASSLTGEETQYF. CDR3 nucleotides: TGTGCCAGCAGCTTAACAGGGGAAGAGACCCAGTACTTC. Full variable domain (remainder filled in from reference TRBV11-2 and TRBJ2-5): EAGVAQSPRYKIIEKRQSVAFWCNPISGHATLYWYQQILGQGPKLLIQFQNNGVVDDSQLPKDRFSAERLKGVDSTLKIQPAKLEDSAVYLCASSLTGEETQYFGPGTRLLVL.

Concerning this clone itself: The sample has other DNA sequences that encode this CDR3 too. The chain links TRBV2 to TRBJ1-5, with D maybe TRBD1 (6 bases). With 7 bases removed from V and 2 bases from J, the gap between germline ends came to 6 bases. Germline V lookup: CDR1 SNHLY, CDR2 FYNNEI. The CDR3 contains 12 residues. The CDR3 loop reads CASKGGNQPQHF. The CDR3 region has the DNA TGTGCCAGCAAGGGGGGCAATCAGCCCCAGCATTTT.

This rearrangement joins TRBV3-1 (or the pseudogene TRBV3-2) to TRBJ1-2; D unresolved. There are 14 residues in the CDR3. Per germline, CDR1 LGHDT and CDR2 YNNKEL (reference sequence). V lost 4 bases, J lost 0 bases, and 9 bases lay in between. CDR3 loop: CASSLGTTNYGYTF. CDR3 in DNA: TGTGCCAGCAGCCTTGGTACTACTAACTATGGCTACACCTTC.

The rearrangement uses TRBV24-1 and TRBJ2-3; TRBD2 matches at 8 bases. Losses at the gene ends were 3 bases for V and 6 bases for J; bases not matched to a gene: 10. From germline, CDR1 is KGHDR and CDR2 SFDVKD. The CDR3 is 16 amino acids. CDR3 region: CATSDPGTRATDTQYF. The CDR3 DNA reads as TGTGCCACCAGTGATCCCGGGACTAGGGCTACGGATACGCAGTATTTT.

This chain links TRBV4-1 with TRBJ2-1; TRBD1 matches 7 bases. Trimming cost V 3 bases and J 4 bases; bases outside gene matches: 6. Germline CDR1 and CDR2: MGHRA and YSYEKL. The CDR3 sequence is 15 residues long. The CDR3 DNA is TGCGCCAGCAGCCAGGCCGGGACAGCATACAATGAGCAGTTCTTC. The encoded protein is CASSQAGTAYNEQFF.

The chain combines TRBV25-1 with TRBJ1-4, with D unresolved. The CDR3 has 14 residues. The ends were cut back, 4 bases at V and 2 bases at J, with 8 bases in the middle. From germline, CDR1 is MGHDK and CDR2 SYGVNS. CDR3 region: CASSVRSTNEKLFF. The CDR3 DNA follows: TGTGCCAGCAGTGTGCGAAGCACTAATGAAAAACTGTTTTTT.

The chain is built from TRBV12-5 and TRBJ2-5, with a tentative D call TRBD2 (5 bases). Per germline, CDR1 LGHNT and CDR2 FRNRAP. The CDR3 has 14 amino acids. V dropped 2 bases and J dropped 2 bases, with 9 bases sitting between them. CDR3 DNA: TGTGCTAGTGGTTTGCTCCTAGCACAAGAGACCCAGTACTTC. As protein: CASGLLLAQETQYF.

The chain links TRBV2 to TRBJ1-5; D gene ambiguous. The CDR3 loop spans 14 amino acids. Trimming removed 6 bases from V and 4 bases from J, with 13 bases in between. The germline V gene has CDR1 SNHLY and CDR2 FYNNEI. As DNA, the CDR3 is TGTGCCAGCAGGGTACGAACAGTAAATCAGCCCCAGCATTTT. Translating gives CASRVRTVNQPQHF.

CDR3 loop: CASSQSLQLYEQYF. The CDR3 region has the DNA TGTGCCAGCAGCCAATCCCTACAGCTCTACGAGCAGTACTTC. J is TRBJ2-7 and V is TRBV3-1 (or the pseudogene TRBV3-2); D is uncertain. V lost 2 bases to trimming and J lost 3 bases, with 11 bases between them. The CDR3 is 14 amino acids. The germline V gene has CDR1 LGHDT and CDR2 YNNKEL (reference sequence).

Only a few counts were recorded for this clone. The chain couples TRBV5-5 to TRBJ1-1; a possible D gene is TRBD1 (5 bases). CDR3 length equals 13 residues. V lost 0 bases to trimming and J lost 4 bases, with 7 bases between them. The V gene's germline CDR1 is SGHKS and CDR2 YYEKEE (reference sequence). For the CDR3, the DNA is TGTGCCAGCAGCTTGGGTAGGGGCACTGAAGCTTTCTTT. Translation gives CASSLGRGTEAFF.

Here the CDR3 DNA reads TGTGCCAGCAGCCAAGAGAGCCGTACAGGACCTACTAATGAAAAACTGTTTTTT. Amino acids: CASSQESRTGPTNEKLFF. The rearrangement joins TRBV3-1 (or the pseudogene TRBV3-2) to TRBJ1-4, with D maybe TRBD1 (5 bases). Germline V CDR1 and CDR2: LGHDT, YNNKEL (reference sequence). The length of the CDR3 is 18 residues. Trimming removed 0 bases at V and 2 bases at J, with 16 bases between.

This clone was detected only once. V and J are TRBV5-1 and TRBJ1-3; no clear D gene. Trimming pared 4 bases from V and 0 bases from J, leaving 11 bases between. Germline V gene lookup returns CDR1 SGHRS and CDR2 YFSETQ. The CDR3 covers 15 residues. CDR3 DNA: TGCGCCAGCAGCCTAACTGGTTACTCTGGAAACACCATATATTTT. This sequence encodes CASSLTGYSGNTIYF. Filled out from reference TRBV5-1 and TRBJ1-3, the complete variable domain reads KAGVTQTPRYLIKTRGQQVTLSCSPISGHRSVSWYQQTPGQGLQFLFEYFSETQRNKGNFPGRFSGRQFSNSRSEMNVSTLELGDSALYLCASSLTGYSGNTIYFGEGSWLTVV.

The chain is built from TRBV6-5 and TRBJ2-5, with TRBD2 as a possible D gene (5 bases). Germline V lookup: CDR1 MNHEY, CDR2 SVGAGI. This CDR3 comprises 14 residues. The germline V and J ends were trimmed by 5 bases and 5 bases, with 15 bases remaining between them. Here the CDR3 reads CASSPGIGLETQYF. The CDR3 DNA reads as TGTGCCAGCAGTCCCGGGATCGGGTTGGAGACCCAGTACTTC.

For the CDR3, the DNA is TGTGCCATCGGGGTCCAGGGGACGGGAAACACCATATATTTT. It specifies CAIGVQGTGNTIYF. The V and J genes are TRBV10-3 and TRBJ1-3, with D possibly matching TRBD1 (6 bases). CDR3 length equals 14 residues. Trimming cost V 8 bases and J 4 bases, with 15 bases left between them. Germline CDR1 reads ENHRY; CDR2 reads SYGVKD.

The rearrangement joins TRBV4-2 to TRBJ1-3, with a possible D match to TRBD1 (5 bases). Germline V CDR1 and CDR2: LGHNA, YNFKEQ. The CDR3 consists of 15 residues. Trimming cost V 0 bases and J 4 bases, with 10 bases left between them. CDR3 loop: CASSQDYRQGNTIYF. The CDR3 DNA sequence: TGTGCCAGCAGCCAAGATTATCGACAGGGAAACACCATATATTTT.

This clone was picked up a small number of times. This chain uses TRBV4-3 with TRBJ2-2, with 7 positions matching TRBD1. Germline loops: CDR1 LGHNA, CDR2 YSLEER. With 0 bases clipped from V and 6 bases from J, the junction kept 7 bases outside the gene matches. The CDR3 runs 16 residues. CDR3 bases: TGCGCCAGCAGCCAAGAAAAATACAGGGGAGCCGGGGAGCTGTTTTTT. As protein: CASSQEKYRGAGELFF.

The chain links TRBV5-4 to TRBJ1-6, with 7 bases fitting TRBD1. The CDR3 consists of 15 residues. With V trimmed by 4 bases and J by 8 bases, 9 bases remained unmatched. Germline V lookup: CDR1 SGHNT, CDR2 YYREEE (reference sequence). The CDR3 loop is CASSRTGAGDSPLHF. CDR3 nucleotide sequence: TGTGCCAGCAGCCGGACAGGTGCGGGCGATTCACCCCTCCACTTT.

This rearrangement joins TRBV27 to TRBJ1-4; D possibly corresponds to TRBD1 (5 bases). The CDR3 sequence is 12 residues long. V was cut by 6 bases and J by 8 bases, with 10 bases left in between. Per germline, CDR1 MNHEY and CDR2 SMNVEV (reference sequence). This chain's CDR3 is CASSSGAEKLFF. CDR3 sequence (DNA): TGTGCCAGCAGCTCTGGGGCGGAAAAACTGTTTTTT. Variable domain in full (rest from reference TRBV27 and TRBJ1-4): EAQVTQNPRYLITVTGKKLTVTCSQNMNHEYMSWYRQDPGLGLRQIYYSMNVEVTDKGDVPEGYKVSRKEKRNFPLILESPSPNQTSLYFCASSSGAEKLFFGSGTQLSVL.

CDR3 DNA: TGTGCCAGCAGCCCCCAAGGGGGGGTGGTGAACACTGAAGCTTTCTTT. Its protein product is CASSPQGGVVNTEAFF. The chain joins TRBV7-2 to TRBJ1-1, with a possible D match to TRBD1 (6 bases). Germline lookup yields CDR1 SGHTA and CDR2 FQGNSA. There are 16 residues in the CDR3. With 5 bases removed from V and 0 bases from J, the gap between germline ends came to 16 bases.

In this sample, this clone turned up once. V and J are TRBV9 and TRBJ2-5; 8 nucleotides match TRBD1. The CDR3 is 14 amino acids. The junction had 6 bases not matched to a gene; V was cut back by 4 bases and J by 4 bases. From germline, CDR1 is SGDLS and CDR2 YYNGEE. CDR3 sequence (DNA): TGTGCCAGCAGCCCAGGACAGGGCTCAGAGACCCAGTACTTC. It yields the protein CASSPGQGSETQYF.

DNA of the CDR3: TGTGCCAGCACCCTGGGGGGGGGCCCTCAGGAGACCCAGTACTTC. The encoded protein is CASTLGGGPQETQYF. The chain recombines TRBV9 with TRBJ2-5, with D maybe TRBD2 (7 bases). The CDR3 is made up of 15 amino acids. In germline, CDR1 is SGDLS, CDR2 YYNGEE. V lost 6 bases and J lost 5, with 20 bases in between.

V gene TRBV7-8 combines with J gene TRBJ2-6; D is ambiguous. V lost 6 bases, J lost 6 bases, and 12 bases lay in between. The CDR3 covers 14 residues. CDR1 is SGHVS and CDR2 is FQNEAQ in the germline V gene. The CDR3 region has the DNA TGTGCCAGCAGTTTCGATATAGAGGCCAACGTCCTGACTTTC. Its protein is CASSFDIEANVLTF.

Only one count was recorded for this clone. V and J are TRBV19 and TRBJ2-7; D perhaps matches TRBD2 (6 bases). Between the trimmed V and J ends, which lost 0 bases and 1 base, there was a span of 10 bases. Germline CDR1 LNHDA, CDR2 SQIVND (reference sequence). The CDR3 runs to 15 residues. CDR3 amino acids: CASSIEDAGSYEQYF. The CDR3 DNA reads TGTGCCAGTAGTATAGAGGACGCGGGGTCCTACGAGCAGTACTTC.

The CDR3 protein is CASSKPGQGIYEQYF. In DNA, the CDR3 is TGCGCCAGCAGCAAACCGGGACAGGGGATCTACGAGCAGTACTTC. The rearrangement links TRBV4-1 to TRBJ2-7; TRBD1 agrees at 10 bases. From germline, CDR1 is MGHRA and CDR2 YSYEKL. Unmatched junction bases numbered 7, after V lost 5 bases and J lost 3 bases. This CDR3 contains 15 residues.

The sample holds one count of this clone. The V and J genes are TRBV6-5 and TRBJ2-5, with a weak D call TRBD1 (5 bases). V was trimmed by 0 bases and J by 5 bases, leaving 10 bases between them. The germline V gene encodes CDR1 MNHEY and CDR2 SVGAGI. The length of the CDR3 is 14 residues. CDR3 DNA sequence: TGTGCCAGCAGTTACTCATGGGGCCAGGAGACCCAGTACTTC. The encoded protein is CASSYSWGQETQYF.

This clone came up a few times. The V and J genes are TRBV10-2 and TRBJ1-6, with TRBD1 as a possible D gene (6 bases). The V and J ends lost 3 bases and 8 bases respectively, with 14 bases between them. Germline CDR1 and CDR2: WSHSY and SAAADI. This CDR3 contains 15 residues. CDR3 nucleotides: TGCGCCAGCAGTGACCCGGACAGTCCGGATTCACCCCTCCACTTT. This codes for CASSDPDSPDSPLHF.

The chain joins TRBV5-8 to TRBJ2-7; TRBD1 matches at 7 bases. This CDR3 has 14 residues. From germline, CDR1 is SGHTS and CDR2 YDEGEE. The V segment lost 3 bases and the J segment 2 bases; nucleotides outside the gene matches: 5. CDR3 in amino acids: CASSSRTGPYEQYF. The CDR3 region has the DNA TGTGCCAGCAGCTCCCGGACAGGACCCTACGAGCAGTACTTC.

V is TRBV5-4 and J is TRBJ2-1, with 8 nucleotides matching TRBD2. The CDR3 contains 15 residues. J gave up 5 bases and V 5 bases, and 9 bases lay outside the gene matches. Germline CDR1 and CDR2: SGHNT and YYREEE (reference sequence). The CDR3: CASSPSGGGNNEQFF. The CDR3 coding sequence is TGTGCCAGCAGTCCCTCGGGGGGGGGCAACAATGAGCAGTTCTTC.